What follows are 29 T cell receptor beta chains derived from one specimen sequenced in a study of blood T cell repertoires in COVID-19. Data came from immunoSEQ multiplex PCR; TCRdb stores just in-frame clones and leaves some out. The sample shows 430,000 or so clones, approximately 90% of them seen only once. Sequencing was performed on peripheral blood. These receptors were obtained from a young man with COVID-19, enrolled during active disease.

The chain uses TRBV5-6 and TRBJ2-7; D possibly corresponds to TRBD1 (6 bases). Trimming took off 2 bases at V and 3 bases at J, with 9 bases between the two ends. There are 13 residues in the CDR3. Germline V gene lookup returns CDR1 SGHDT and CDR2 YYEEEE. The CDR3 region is CASSFRQDYEQYF. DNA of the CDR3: TGTGCCAGCAGCTTCCGACAGGACTACGAGCAGTACTTC. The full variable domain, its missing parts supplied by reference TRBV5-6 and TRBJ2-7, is DAGVTQSPTHLIKTRGQQVTLRCSPKSGHDTVSWYQQALGQGPQFIFQYYEEEERQRGNFPDRFSGHQFPNYSSELNVNALLLGDSALYLCASSFRQDYEQYFGPGTRLTVT.

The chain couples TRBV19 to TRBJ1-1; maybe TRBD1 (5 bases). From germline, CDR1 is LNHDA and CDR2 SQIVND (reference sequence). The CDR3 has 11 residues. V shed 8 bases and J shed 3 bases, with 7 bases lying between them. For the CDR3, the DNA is TGTGCCAGTGGGGGGTACACTGAAGCTTTCTTT. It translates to CASGGYTEAFF.

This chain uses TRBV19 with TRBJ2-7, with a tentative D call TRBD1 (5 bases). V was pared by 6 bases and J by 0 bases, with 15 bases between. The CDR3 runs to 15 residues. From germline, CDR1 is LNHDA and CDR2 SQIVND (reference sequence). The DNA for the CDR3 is TGTGCCAGTAGACAGGCGCTGGGCAGCTCCTACGAGCAGTACTTC. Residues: CASRQALGSSYEQYF.

The CDR3 sequence is CASSESSSWGANTGELFF. The CDR3 bases are TGTGCCAGCAGTGAATCGTCGTCGTGGGGGGCGAACACCGGGGAGCTGTTTTTT. The chain recombines TRBV2 with TRBJ2-2; tentative D call: TRBD2 (6 bases). The V gene lost 2 bases and the J gene lost 0 bases, with 16 bases spanning the gap. The CDR3 is 18 residues long. Germline-derived CDR1 and CDR2 are SNHLY and FYNNEI.

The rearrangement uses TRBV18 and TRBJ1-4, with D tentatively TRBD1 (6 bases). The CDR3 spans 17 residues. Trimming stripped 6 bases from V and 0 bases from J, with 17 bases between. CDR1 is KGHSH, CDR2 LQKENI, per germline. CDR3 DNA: TGTGCCAGCTCTGGACAGAGGCACAGTCCAACTAATGAAAAACTGTTTTTT. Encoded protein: CASSGQRHSPTNEKLFF.

In DNA form, the CDR3 reads TGTGCCAGCAGCCAAGACGCACAGCTCAATCAGCCCCAGCATTTT. Amino acids: CASSQDAQLNQPQHF. This chain joins TRBV3-1 (or the pseudogene TRBV3-2) and TRBJ1-5; D not certain. Germline loops: CDR1 LGHDT, CDR2 YNNKEL (reference sequence). V was shortened by 0 bases and J by 3 bases, with 9 bases between the two germline ends. There are 15 residues in the CDR3.

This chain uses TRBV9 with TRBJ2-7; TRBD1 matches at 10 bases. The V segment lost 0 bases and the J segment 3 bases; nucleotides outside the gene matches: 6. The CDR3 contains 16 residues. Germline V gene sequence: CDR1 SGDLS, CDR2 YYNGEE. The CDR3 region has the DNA TGTGCCAGCAGCGTAGGCGGGACAGGGGAGAGCTACGAGCAGTACTTC. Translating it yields CASSVGGTGESYEQYF.

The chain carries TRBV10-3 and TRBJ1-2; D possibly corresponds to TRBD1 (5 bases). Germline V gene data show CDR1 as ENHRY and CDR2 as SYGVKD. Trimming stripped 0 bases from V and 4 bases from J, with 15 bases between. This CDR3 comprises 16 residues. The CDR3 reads CAISESAGREAYGYTF. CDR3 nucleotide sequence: TGTGCCATCAGTGAGTCGGCAGGGAGGGAGGCCTATGGCTACACCTTC.

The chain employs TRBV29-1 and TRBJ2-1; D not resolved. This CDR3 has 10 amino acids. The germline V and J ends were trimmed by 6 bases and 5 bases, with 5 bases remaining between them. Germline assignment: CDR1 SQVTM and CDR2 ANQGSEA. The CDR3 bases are TGCAGCGTCAGGAACAATGAGCAGTTCTTC. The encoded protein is CSVRNNEQFF.

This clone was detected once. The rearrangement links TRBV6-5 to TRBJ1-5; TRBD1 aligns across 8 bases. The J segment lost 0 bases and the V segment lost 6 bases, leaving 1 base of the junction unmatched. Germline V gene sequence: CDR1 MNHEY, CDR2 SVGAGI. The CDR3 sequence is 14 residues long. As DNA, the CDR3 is TGTGCCAGCAGCGGACAGGGTAGCAATCAGCCCCAGCATTTT. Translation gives CASSGQGSNQPQHF.

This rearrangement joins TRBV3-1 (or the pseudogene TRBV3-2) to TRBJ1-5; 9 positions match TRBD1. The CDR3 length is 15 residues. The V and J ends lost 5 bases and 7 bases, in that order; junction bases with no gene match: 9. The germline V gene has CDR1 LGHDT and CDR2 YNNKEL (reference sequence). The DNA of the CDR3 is TGTGCCAGCAGCTCCGGGACAGGGATAGGCCAGCCCCAGCATTTT. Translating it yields CASSSGTGIGQPQHF.

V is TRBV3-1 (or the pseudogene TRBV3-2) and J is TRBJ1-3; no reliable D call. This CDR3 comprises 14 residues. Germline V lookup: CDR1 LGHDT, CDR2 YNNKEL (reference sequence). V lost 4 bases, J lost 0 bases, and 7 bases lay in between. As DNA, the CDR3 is TGTGCCAGCAGCCCCGGGTCCTCTGGAAACACCATATATTTT. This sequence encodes CASSPGSSGNTIYF.

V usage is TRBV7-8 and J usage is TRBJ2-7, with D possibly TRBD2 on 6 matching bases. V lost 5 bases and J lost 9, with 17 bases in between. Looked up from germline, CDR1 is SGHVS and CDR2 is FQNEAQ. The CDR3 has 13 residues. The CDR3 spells CASSPREEGLQYF. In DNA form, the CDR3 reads TGTGCCAGCAGCCCAAGGGAGGAGGGGCTGCAGTACTTC.

CDR3 sequence: CSATYRDAYTF. CDR3 nucleotide sequence: TGCAGTGCTACTTACAGGGATGCCTACACCTTC. The rearrangement uses TRBV20-1 and TRBJ1-2, with D tentatively TRBD1 (6 bases). The CDR3 is 11 residues long. In germline, CDR1 is DFQATT, CDR2 SNEGSKA (reference sequence). V shed 4 bases and J shed 10 bases, with 13 bases lying between them.

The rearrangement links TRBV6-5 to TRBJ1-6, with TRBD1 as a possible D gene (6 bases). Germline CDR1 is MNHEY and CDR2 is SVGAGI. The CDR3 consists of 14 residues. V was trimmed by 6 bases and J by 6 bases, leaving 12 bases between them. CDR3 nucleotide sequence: TGTGCCAGCAGCCCGGGACAAGTTAATTCACCCCTCCACTTT. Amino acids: CASSPGQVNSPLHF.

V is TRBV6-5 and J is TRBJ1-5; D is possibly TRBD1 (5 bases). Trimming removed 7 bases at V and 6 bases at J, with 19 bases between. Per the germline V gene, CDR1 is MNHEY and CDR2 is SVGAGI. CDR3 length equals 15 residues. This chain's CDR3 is CASTPGGGSSQPQHF. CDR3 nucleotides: TGTGCCAGCACTCCCGGGGGGGGATCGTCTCAGCCCCAGCATTTT.

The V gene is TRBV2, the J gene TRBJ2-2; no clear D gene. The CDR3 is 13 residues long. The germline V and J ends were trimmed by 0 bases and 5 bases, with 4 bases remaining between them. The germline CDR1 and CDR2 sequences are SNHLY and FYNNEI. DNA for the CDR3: TGTGCCAGCAGTGAAGCACATACCGGGGAGCTGTTTTTT. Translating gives CASSEAHTGELFF.

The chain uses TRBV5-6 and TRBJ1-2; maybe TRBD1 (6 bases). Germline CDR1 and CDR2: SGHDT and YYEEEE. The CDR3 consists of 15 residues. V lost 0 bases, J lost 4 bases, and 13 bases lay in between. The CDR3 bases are TGTGCCAGCAGCTTGGTATCAGGGGAGAGCTATGGCTACACCTTC. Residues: CASSLVSGESYGYTF. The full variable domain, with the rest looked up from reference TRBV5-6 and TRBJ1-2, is DAGVTQSPTHLIKTRGQQVTLRCSPKSGHDTVSWYQQALGQGPQFIFQYYEEEERQRGNFPDRFSGHQFPNYSSELNVNALLLGDSALYLCASSLVSGESYGYTFGSGTRLTVV.

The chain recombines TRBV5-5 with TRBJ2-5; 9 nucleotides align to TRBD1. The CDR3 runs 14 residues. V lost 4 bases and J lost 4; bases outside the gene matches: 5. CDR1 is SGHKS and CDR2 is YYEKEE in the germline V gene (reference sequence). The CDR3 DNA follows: TGTGCCAGCAGCGCGGACAGGGGACGAGAGACCCAGTACTTC. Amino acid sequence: CASSADRGRETQYF.

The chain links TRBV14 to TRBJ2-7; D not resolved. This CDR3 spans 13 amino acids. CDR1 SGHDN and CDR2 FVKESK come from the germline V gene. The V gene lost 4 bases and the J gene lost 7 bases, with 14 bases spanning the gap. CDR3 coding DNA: TGTGCCAGCAGCCTGGCGGCATTACGGGAGCAGTACTTC. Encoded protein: CASSLAALREQYF.

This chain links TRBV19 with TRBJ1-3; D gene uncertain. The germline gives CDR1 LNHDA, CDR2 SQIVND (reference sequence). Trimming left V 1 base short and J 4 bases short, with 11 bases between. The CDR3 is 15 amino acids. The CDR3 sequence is CASSIAGIAGNTIYF. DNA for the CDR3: TGTGCCAGTAGTATAGCCGGAATAGCAGGAAACACCATATATTTT.

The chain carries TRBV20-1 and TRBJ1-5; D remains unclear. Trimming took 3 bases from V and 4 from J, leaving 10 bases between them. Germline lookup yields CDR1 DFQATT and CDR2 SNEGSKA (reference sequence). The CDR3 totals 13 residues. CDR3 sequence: CSASSGRNQPQHF. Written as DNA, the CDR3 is TGCAGTGCTAGTTCGGGGAGAAATCAGCCCCAGCATTTT.

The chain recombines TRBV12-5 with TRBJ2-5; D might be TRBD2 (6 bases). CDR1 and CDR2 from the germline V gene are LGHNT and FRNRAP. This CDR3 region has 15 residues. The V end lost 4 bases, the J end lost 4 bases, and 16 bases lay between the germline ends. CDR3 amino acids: CASGSGTYTSETQYF. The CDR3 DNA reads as TGTGCTAGTGGTTCTGGGACTTATACTTCAGAGACCCAGTACTTC.

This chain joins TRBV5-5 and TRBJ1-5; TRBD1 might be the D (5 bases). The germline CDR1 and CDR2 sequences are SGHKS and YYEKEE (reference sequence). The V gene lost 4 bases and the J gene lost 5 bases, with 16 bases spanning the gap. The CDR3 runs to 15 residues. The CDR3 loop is CASSIVGRLDQPQHF. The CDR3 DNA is TGTGCCAGCAGCATTGTGGGGCGCCTTGATCAGCCCCAGCATTTT.

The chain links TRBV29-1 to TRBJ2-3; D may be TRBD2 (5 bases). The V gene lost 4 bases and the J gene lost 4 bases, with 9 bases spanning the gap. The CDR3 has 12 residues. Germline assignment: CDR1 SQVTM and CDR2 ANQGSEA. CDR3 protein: CSVGPGADTQYF. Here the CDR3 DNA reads TGCAGCGTTGGGCCCGGGGCAGATACGCAGTATTTT.

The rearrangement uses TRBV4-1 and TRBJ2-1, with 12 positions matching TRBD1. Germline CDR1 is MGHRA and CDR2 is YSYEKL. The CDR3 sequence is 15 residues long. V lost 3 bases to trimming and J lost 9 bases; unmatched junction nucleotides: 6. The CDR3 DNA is TGCGCCAGCAGCCACTTGGGACAGGGGGCTCTTGAGCAGTTCTTC. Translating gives CASSHLGQGALEQFF.

CDR3 DNA sequence: TGTGCCTGGAGTACTATGACCGGATCTGGGCAGTATTTT. It is translated as CAWSTMTGSGQYF. The chain is built from TRBV30 and TRBJ2-3; D not resolved. The CDR3 covers 13 residues. Germline CDR1 GTSNPN, CDR2 SVGIG (reference sequence). With 2 bases removed from V and 11 bases from J, the gap between germline ends came to 17 bases. Supplemented by reference TRBV30 and TRBJ2-3, the full variable domain reads SQTIHQWPATLVQPVGSPLSLECTVEGTSNPNLYWYRQAAGRGLQLLFYSVGIGQISSEVPQNLSASRPQDRQFILSSKKLLLSDSGFYLCAWSTMTGSGQYFGPGTRLTVL.

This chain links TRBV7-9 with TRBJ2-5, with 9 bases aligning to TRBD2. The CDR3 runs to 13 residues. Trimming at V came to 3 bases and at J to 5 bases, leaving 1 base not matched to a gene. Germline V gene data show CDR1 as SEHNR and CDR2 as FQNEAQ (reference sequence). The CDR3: CASSLREGETQYF. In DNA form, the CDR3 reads TGTGCCAGCAGCTTGCGGGAGGGGGAGACCCAGTACTTC.

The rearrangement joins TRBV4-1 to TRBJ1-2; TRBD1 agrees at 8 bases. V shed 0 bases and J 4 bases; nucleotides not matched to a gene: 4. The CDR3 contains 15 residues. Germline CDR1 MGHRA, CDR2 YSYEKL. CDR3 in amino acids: CASSQDGGTGYGYTF. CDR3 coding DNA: TGCGCCAGCAGCCAAGATGGGGGGACAGGCTATGGCTACACCTTC.